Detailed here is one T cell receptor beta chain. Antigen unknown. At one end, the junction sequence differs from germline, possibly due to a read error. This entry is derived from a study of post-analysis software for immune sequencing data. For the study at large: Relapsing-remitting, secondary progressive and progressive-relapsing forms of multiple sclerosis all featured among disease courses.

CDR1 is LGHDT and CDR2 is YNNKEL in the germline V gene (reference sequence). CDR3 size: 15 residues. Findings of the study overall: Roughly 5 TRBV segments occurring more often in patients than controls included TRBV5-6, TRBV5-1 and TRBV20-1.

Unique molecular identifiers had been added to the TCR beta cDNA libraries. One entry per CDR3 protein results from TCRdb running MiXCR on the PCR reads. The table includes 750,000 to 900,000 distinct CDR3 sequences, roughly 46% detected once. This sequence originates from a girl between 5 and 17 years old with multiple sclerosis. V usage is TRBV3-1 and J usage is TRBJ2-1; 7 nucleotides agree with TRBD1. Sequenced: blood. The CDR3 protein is CAGSHLQGNVNEQFF. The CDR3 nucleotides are TGTGCCGGCAGCCATCTACAGGGGAATGTCAATGAGCAGTTCTTC.